The sequence of this T cell receptor beta chain was determined in a study of neurological immune-mediated disorders. The length of the CDR3 is 13 residues. Trimming took 10 bases from V and 2 from J, leaving 15 bases between them. Germline CDR1 and CDR2: SEHNR and FQNEAQ (reference sequence). In this sample, this clonotype turned up many times. TCRdb called the 5' RACE reads again in MiXCR, with one record for every CDR3 protein. The sample lists tens of thousands of distinct CDR3 sequences; roughly 10% were seen once. Sample time point: longitudinal time-point 1 (baseline). Material for sequencing was PBMCs. The sequence came from a male donor with HTLV-1-associated myelopathy (HAM/TSP). V usage is TRBV7-9 and J usage is TRBJ2-7, with D possibly called TRBD1 or TRBD2 (5 bases each). CDR3 nucleotide sequence: TGTGCCACCCTTAGGGACCGTACCTACGAGCAGTACTTC. Protein: CATLRDRTYEQYF.